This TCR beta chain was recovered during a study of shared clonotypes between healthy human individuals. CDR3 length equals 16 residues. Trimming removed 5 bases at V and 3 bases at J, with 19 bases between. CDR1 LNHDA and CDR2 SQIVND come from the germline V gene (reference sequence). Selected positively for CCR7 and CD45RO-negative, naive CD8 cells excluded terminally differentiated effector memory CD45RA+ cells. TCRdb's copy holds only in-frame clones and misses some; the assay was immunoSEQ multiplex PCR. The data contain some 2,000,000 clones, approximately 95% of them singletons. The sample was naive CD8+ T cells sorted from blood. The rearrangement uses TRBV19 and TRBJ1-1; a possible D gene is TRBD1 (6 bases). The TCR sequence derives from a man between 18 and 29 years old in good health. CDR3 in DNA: TGTGCCAGTAGTCCCCGAGGAGGGGGTTGGGACACTGAAGCTTTCTTT. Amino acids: CASSPRGGGWDTEAFF.